This T cell receptor (beta chain) originates from a study of cytomegalovirus exposure and HLA in healthy donors. Study-level results: In vitro assays verified that a few CMV-associated chains recognized CMV antigens specifically. Per published accounts, TCR beta sequences correctly predicted the HLA-A and HLA-B alleles of most subjects.

With 7 bases clipped from V and 14 bases from J, the junction kept 8 bases outside the gene matches. CDR3 length equals 10 residues. The germline CDR1 and CDR2 sequences are SQVTM and ANQGSEA. As to this clone: Its antigen is as yet unknown.

With 60 Vbeta and 13 Jbeta primers, the PCR was carried out. The method was immunoSEQ multiplex PCR; TCRdb's version includes in-frame clones alone and lacks a portion of them. The sample includes over 95,000 clones, around 82% of them seen just once. The TCR comes from a man in his forties in good health and CMV-seronegative. The chain links TRBV29-1 to TRBJ2-1; 7 bases map to TRBD2. The sequencing sample was made of PBMCs. The DNA for the CDR3 is TGCAGCGCTTCTGGGGAGGGAGAGTTCTTC. This codes for CSASGEGEFF.